This TCR beta chain was found in a study of response to subunit inactivated influenza vaccine. CDR3 length equals 15 residues. Germline V gene sequence: CDR1 MNHEY, CDR2 SVGAGI. Trimming cost V 2 bases and J 1 base, with 9 bases left between them. Points from the study as a whole: T cells newly recruited by each seasonal influenza vaccination are few, the authors suggested.

Each CDR3 protein is one row after TCRdb ran MiXCR on the RT-PCR reads. The sample has hundreds of thousands of distinct CDR3 sequences; approximately 18% are singletons. This clonotype was picked up a small number of times. Its antigen is currently unknown. This receptor was taken from a man aged 45 to 65 who received an inactivated influenza vaccine. The genes are TRBV6-5 and TRBJ2-4; either TRBD1 or TRBD2 may fit D (5 bases each). Sequencing was performed on PBMCs from blood, taken about 5 days after vaccination. CDR3 region: CASSYGDRAKNIQYF. CDR3 DNA: TGTGCCAGCAGTTACGGGGACCGTGCCAAAAACATTCAGTACTTC.